One and the same sample provided the 32 T cell receptor beta chains below, sequenced in a study of early T cells in non-severe SARS-CoV-2 infection. TCRdb fed the 5' RACE reads into MiXCR, producing one record per CDR3 protein. Of around 57,000 distinct CDR3 sequences detected, 6% to 7% appear once; the ten largest clones hold roughly 4%. The sample was whole blood. The source is an adult who was a healthcare worker with PCR-confirmed SARS-CoV-2 infection or an uninfected control (not recorded which).

This clonotype was seen at least ten times. The gene calls are TRBV6-5 and TRBJ2-1; D unresolved. This CDR3 has 15 amino acids. Germline CDR1 is MNHEY and CDR2 is SVGAGI. V was pared by 0 bases and J by 2 bases, with 8 bases between. CDR3 in DNA: TGTGCCAGCAGTTACTCTCCCAGTCCCTACAATGAGCAGTTCTTC. Translated, it gives CASSYSPSPYNEQFF.

This chain joins TRBV6-1 and TRBJ2-1; D unclear. The V end lost 4 bases, the J end lost 6 bases, and 13 bases lay between the germline ends. The CDR3 is 14 residues long. Looked up from germline, CDR1 is MNHNS and CDR2 is SASEGT. As DNA, the CDR3 is TGTGCCAGCAGTGTTGGGAATACGGTCAATGAGCAGTTCTTC. Residues: CASSVGNTVNEQFF.

The sample holds a few counts of this clonotype. At one end, the junction sequence differs from germline, possibly due to a read error. This rearrangement joins TRBV4-3 to TRBJ2-1; D is unresolved. The CDR3 extends over 13 amino acids. Germline loops: CDR1 LGHNA, CDR2 YSLEER. The CDR3 coding sequence is TGCGCCAGCAGTCAAGCAACAGTTAATGAGCAGTTCTTC. As protein: CASSQATVNEQFF.

Ten or more counts support this clonotype. The V call is TRBV4-3, the J call TRBJ2-2; D is undetermined. The V gene lost 5 bases and the J gene lost 9 bases, with 19 bases spanning the gap. This CDR3 is 15 amino acids long. Germline CDR1 is LGHNA and CDR2 is YSLEER. For the CDR3, the DNA is TGCGCCAGCAGCGACCAAGAACCCAGGCGAAGGGAGCTGTTTTTT. The encoded protein is CASSDQEPRRRELFF.

The chain couples TRBV6-2 or TRBV6-3 to TRBJ2-7; 8 bases are shared with TRBD1. The CDR3 is 14 amino acids. Germline V gives CDR1 MNHEY, CDR2 SVGEGT. V trimming: 2 bases; J trimming: 4 bases; junction bases outside the gene matches: 4. CDR3 in DNA: TGTGCCAGCAGTTACCAGGACAGGGTGTACGAGCAGTACTTC. It is translated as CASSYQDRVYEQYF.

There are a few counts of this clonotype. This sequence joins TRBV12-5 and TRBJ2-1, with 9 nucleotides matching TRBD1. Trimming removed 4 bases from V and 8 bases from J; junction bases left unmatched: 15. Per germline, CDR1 LGHNT and CDR2 FRNRAP. The CDR3 spans 17 residues. The CDR3 bases are TGTGCTAGTGGTTCGGACGGGACGGGGACAGGGCCTTATGAGCAGTTCTTC. It encodes CASGSDGTGTGPYEQFF.

The rearrangement joins TRBV29-1 to TRBJ2-3; no definite D call. The V and J ends lost 6 bases and 5 bases respectively, with 9 bases between them. Per germline, CDR1 SQVTM and CDR2 ANQGSEA. CDR3 length equals 11 residues. CDR3 in amino acids: CSVGGGDTQYF. The CDR3 bases are TGCAGCGTCGGCGGCGGAGATACGCAGTATTTT.

In its sample, this clonotype was seen many times. The chain combines TRBV10-2 with TRBJ1-2; weak D call: TRBD1 (6 bases). Germline V gives CDR1 WSHSY, CDR2 SAAADI. This CDR3 contains 12 residues. With 5 bases removed from V and 7 bases from J, the gap between germline ends came to 11 bases. CDR3 DNA sequence: TGCGCCAGCAGTAACAGGGAATTTGGCTACACCTTC. Protein product: CASSNREFGYTF.

This clonotype was recorded many times. This CDR3 is CAWSVHVVGYTF. CDR3 DNA: TGTGCCTGGAGTGTACATGTCGTTGGCTACACCTTC. The rearrangement joins TRBV30 to TRBJ1-2; D not resolved. Germline V lookup: CDR1 GTSNPN, CDR2 SVGIG (reference sequence). The V end lost 0 bases, the J end lost 7 bases, and 9 bases lay between the germline ends. The CDR3 covers 12 residues.

The V call is TRBV5-1, the J call TRBJ2-7; 9 nucleotides match TRBD1. Germline-derived CDR1 and CDR2 are SGHRS and YFSETQ. There are 16 residues in the CDR3. J was trimmed by 3 bases and V by 4 bases; bases with no gene match: 11. The CDR3: CASSKSGTGSHYEQYF. The CDR3 DNA reads as TGCGCCAGCAGCAAGTCCGGGACAGGGAGCCACTACGAGCAGTACTTC.

This clonotype was found many times. The chain employs TRBV6-2 or TRBV6-3 and TRBJ1-1; D perhaps matches TRBD1 (6 bases). This CDR3 contains 14 residues. Trimming cost V 6 bases and J 0 bases, with 11 bases left between them. Germline V gene lookup returns CDR1 MNHEY and CDR2 SVGEGT. The CDR3 sequence is CASSPGTLNTEAFF. In DNA form, the CDR3 reads TGTGCCAGCAGCCCCGGGACACTGAACACTGAAGCTTTCTTT.

At least ten counts were recorded for this clonotype. This chain joins TRBV4-3 and TRBJ1-2, with D perhaps TRBD1 (5 bases). Trimming removed 0 bases at V and 5 bases at J, with 7 bases between. Germline V CDR1 and CDR2: LGHNA, YSLEER. The CDR3 runs to 13 residues. CDR3 loop: CASSQEKGYGYTF. In nucleotides, the CDR3 is TGCGCCAGCAGCCAAGAGAAGGGGTATGGCTACACCTTC.

In its sample, this clonotype was seen many times. This chain links TRBV3-1 with TRBJ2-3; 8 bases align to TRBD2. The J segment lost 2 bases and the V segment lost 1 base, leaving 5 bases of the junction unmatched. This CDR3 is 16 amino acids long. Germline V gene lookup returns CDR1 LGHDT and CDR2 YNNKEL (reference sequence). The CDR3 bases are TGTGCCAGCAGCCAAGTCGCTAGCGGGTCCACAGATACGCAGTATTTT. It yields the protein CASSQVASGSTDTQYF.

There are a few counts of this clonotype. V gene TRBV11-1 combines with J gene TRBJ1-1; D is unclear. The ends were cut back, 3 bases at V and 7 bases at J, with 6 bases in the middle. Germline V lookup: CDR1 SGHAT, CDR2 FQDESV (reference sequence). CDR3 length: 11 amino acids. CDR3 residues: CASSLRREAFF. CDR3 coding DNA: TGTGCCAGCAGCTTGCGGCGTGAAGCTTTCTTT.

This clonotype was counted many times. The chain couples TRBV6-2 or TRBV6-3 to TRBJ2-4; perhaps TRBD1 as D (6 bases). V shed 4 bases and J shed 0 bases, with 22 bases lying between them. In germline, CDR1 is MNHEY, CDR2 SVGEGT. The CDR3 sequence is 19 residues long. The CDR3 nucleotides are TGTGCCAGCAGTTCCCACCGGGACACAGGGCAGTTAGCCAAAAACATTCAGTACTTC. Translation gives CASSSHRDTGQLAKNIQYF.

There are a few counts of this clonotype. The chain employs TRBV7-8 and TRBJ1-2; perhaps TRBD1 as D (5 bases). The V and J ends lost 3 bases and 7 bases respectively, with 18 bases between them. From germline, CDR1 is SGHVS and CDR2 FQNEAQ. The CDR3 has 15 residues. The CDR3 bases are TGTGCCAGCAGCTTGAAGGGGCCATCGATATTTGGCTACACCTTC. It yields the protein CASSLKGPSIFGYTF.

The chain combines TRBV14 with TRBJ2-2; possible D gene TRBD2, 5 bases. The ends were cut back, 3 bases at V and 5 bases at J, with 13 bases in the middle. The CDR3 extends over 15 amino acids. Germline values: CDR1 SGHDN, CDR2 FVKESK. Here the CDR3 DNA reads TGTGCCAGCAGCCAGAGAAGAGGGATTACCGGGGAGCTGTTTTTT. Protein product: CASSQRRGITGELFF.

The chain employs TRBV19 and TRBJ2-5; D might be TRBD2 (5 bases). The CDR3 length is 12 residues. V was pared by 6 bases and J by 4 bases, with 9 bases between. Germline CDR1 is LNHDA and CDR2 is SQIVND (reference sequence). CDR3 DNA: TGTGCCAGTAGGGACTTTTTAGAGACCCAGTACTTC. Its protein is CASRDFLETQYF.

This clonotype was observed many times. This chain uses TRBV18 with TRBJ1-2; D unclear. With 2 bases removed from V and 5 bases from J, the gap between germline ends came to 9 bases. The CDR3 is 13 amino acids. CDR1 is KGHSH and CDR2 is LQKENI in the germline V gene. DNA of the CDR3: TGTGCCAGCTCACCAAATGACGGGTATGGCTACACCTTC. It codes for CASSPNDGYGYTF.

This clonotype appeared a few times. The chain uses TRBV28 and TRBJ1-2; 9 positions agree with TRBD1. V dropped 10 bases and J dropped 7; count of bases not matched to a gene: 7. Germline V lookup: CDR1 MDHEN, CDR2 SYDVKM. The CDR3 covers 12 residues. CDR3 loop: CATRQGVTGYTF. For the CDR3, the DNA is TGTGCCACCAGACAGGGGGTTACTGGCTACACCTTC.

This clonotype was seen only a few times. The gene calls are TRBV12-3 or TRBV12-4 and TRBJ1-1; D gene unclear. Trimming pared 6 bases from V and 6 bases from J, leaving 17 bases between. The CDR3 has 14 residues. As DNA, the CDR3 is TGTGCCAGCAGCCAAAATGCGGGCCCACCTGAAGCTTTCTTT. Amino acids: CASSQNAGPPEAFF.

The V call is TRBV12-3 or TRBV12-4, the J call TRBJ1-2; 10 bases fit TRBD1. This CDR3 is built from 15 residues. V lost 0 bases and J lost 5; bases outside the gene matches: 3. The CDR3 region has the DNA TGTGCCAGCAGTTTAGCGTCGGGACAGGGGTATGGCTACACCTTC. Encoded protein: CASSLASGQGYGYTF.

Many counts were recorded for this clonotype. The J gene is TRBJ2-3, the V gene TRBV7-2; a possible D gene is TRBD1 (6 bases). The V end was cut by 0 bases, the J end by 2 bases, with 15 bases between. This CDR3 contains 17 residues. Germline CDR1 reads SGHTA; CDR2 reads FQGNSA. Here the CDR3 reads CASSLAGTRTYTDTQYF. In nucleotides, the CDR3 is TGTGCCAGCAGCTTAGCGGGGACAAGGACCTACACAGATACGCAGTATTTT. Using reference TRBV7-2 and TRBJ2-3 for the parts outside the CDR3, the full variable domain is GAGVSQSPSNKVTEKGKDVELRCDPISGHTALYWYRQSLGQGLEFLIYFQGNSAPDKSGLPSDRFSAERTGGSVSTLTIQRTQQEDSAVYLCASSLAGTRTYTDTQYFGPGTRLTVL.

There are many counts of this clonotype. The chain combines TRBV29-1 with TRBJ2-1; TRBD2 is a possible D gene (6 bases). CDR1 and CDR2 (germline): SQVTM, ANQGSEA. The CDR3 is 11 residues long. The V gene lost 1 base and the J gene lost 12 bases, with 10 bases spanning the gap. The CDR3 is CSVEGGDMQFF. Written as DNA, the CDR3 is TGCAGCGTTGAAGGCGGGGATATGCAGTTCTTC.

This clonotype was seen ten or more times. The genes are TRBV19 and TRBJ2-2; D perhaps matches TRBD2 (5 bases). The CDR3 consists of 15 residues. The ends were cut back, 4 bases at V and 7 bases at J, with 16 bases in the middle. CDR1 LNHDA and CDR2 SQIVND come from the germline V gene (reference sequence). CDR3 sequence (DNA): TGTGCCAGTAGTAGGGAACGAGTCGCGGGCGGGGAGCTGTTTTTT. This translates into CASSRERVAGGELFF.

This clonotype was observed at least ten times. This sequence joins TRBV6-6 and TRBJ1-4, with D unclear. Germline CDR1 MNHNY, CDR2 SVGAGI (reference sequence). Trimming took 7 bases from V and 6 from J, leaving 18 bases between them. The CDR3 runs to 15 residues. The CDR3 DNA reads TGTGCCAGCACCTCCCTGGAGGGCACGTATGAAAAACTGTTTTTT. This encodes CASTSLEGTYEKLFF.

The table lists this clonotype with many counts. This chain links TRBV30 with TRBJ1-2; tentatively, D is TRBD1 (5 bases). Between the trimmed V and J ends, which lost 4 bases and 8 bases, there was a span of 11 bases. The CDR3 spans 11 residues. Germline V gene lookup returns CDR1 GTSNPN and CDR2 SVGIG (reference sequence). CDR3 in DNA: TGTGCCTGGACGCAGGGTGGCGGCTACACCTTC. Encoded protein: CAWTQGGGYTF.

This clonotype was picked up a small number of times. The chain has TRBV11-2 and TRBJ1-3; D gene ambiguous. Trimming removed 1 base at V and 0 bases at J, with 25 bases between. The CDR3 contains 21 residues. Germline V CDR1 and CDR2: SGHAT, FQNNGV. For the CDR3, the DNA is TGTGCCAGCAGCTTAGGAGGTCTGAACAGATTCTTTCAGAGCTCTGGAAACACCATATATTTT. It yields the protein CASSLGGLNRFFQSSGNTIYF.

This clonotype has a count of ten or more. The chain joins TRBV12-3 or TRBV12-4 to TRBJ2-6; D is tentatively TRBD1 or TRBD2 (5 bases each). Trimming shortened V by 3 bases and J by 0 bases, and 21 bases separated the two germline ends. The CDR3 has 20 amino acids. CDR3 sequence: CASSFSIVQGVNSGANVLTF. As DNA, the CDR3 is TGTGCCAGCAGTTTTTCAATAGTCCAGGGAGTAAACTCTGGGGCCAACGTCCTGACTTTC.

The chain carries TRBV4-2 and TRBJ2-7, with 7 bases identical to TRBD2. Germline lookup yields CDR1 LGHNA and CDR2 YNFKEQ. The CDR3 runs 15 residues. Trimming removed 4 bases from V and 2 bases from J; junction bases left unmatched: 8. CDR3 sequence reads: CASSPGTGGTYEQYF. The CDR3 nucleotides read TGTGCCAGCAGCCCCGGGACGGGGGGAACCTACGAGCAGTACTTC.

The V and J genes are TRBV12-3 or TRBV12-4 and TRBJ1-5; no definite D call. Trimming took 1 base from V and 0 from J, leaving 4 bases between them. This CDR3 comprises 14 residues. The CDR3 spells CASSLEYSNQPQHF. The CDR3, as DNA: TGTGCCAGCAGTTTAGAGTATAGCAATCAGCCCCAGCATTTT.

There are many counts of this clonotype. The chain carries TRBV30 and TRBJ1-3; the match to TRBD1 covers 7 bases. After removal of 3 bases from V and 2 bases from J, the junction contained 4 bases not matched to a gene. Germline-derived CDR1 and CDR2 are GTSNPN and SVGIG (reference sequence). The CDR3 has 14 residues. CDR3 residues: CAWSNDRAGNTIYF. CDR3 bases: TGTGCCTGGAGCAACGACAGGGCTGGAAACACCATATATTTT.